These 16 T cell receptor beta chains originate from one sample sequenced in a study of blood T cell repertoires in COVID-19. The repertoire was sequenced with immunoSEQ multiplex PCR; TCRdb's copy has only in-frame clones and lacks some. Found here are 87,000 or so clones, around 90% of them singletons; the top ten hold roughly 3.1%. Input material: peripheral blood. These receptors all stem from a woman aged 50 to 65 with active or convalescent COVID-19.

The V call is TRBV27, the J call TRBJ2-7; D is unclear. The CDR3 spans 13 residues. Germline CDR1 is MNHEY and CDR2 is SMNVEV (reference sequence). Trimming removed 2 bases from V and 3 bases from J, with 8 bases in between. The CDR3 loop is CASSLHLSYEQYF. As DNA, the CDR3 is TGTGCCAGCAGTTTACACCTAAGCTACGAGCAGTACTTC.

This chain links TRBV6-4 with TRBJ1-6; 8 positions agree with TRBD1. Trimming took 2 bases from V and 5 from J; bases not matched to a gene: 2. CDR1 MRHNA and CDR2 SNTAGT come from the germline V gene. The CDR3 covers 15 residues. The CDR3 spells CASSDGQGNNSPLHF. The CDR3 DNA reads TGTGCCAGCAGTGACGGACAGGGAAATAATTCACCCCTCCACTTT.

The J gene is TRBJ2-6, the V gene TRBV19; 9 nucleotides agree with TRBD1. V lost 8 bases to trimming and J lost 0 bases; unmatched junction nucleotides: 2. The germline CDR1 and CDR2 sequences are LNHDA and SQIVND (reference sequence). This CDR3 has 15 amino acids. The CDR3 coding sequence is TGTGCCAGTCGGACAGGGGCCTCTGGGGCCAACGTCCTGACTTTC. Translating it yields CASRTGASGANVLTF.

The V and J genes are TRBV7-2 and TRBJ2-5; D gene unclear. CDR3 length: 13 amino acids. Germline values: CDR1 SGHTA, CDR2 FQGNSA. Trimming removed 0 bases from V and 5 bases from J, with 7 bases in between. CDR3 loop: CASSLALRETQYF. The CDR3 DNA sequence: TGTGCCAGCAGCTTAGCCCTGAGGGAGACCCAGTACTTC.

The chain links TRBV27 to TRBJ1-4; D gene ambiguous. This CDR3 has 15 amino acids. Trimming took off 6 bases at V and 3 bases at J, with 14 bases between the two ends. Germline V gene sequence: CDR1 MNHEY, CDR2 SMNVEV (reference sequence). DNA of the CDR3: TGTGCCAGCAGGGCTCAAACAGCCCCTAATGAAAAACTGTTTTTT. Amino acids: CASRAQTAPNEKLFF.

This chain uses TRBV5-4 with TRBJ1-1; possible D gene TRBD1, 6 bases. The CDR3 loop spans 15 amino acids. V shed 3 bases and J shed 0 bases, with 12 bases lying between them. Germline V gene sequence: CDR1 SGHNT, CDR2 YYREEE (reference sequence). This CDR3 is CASSSGQNMNTEAFF. The CDR3 DNA reads as TGTGCCAGCAGCTCTGGACAGAATATGAACACTGAAGCTTTCTTT. Filled out from reference TRBV5-4 and TRBJ1-1, the complete variable domain reads ETGVTQSPTHLIKTRGQQVTLRCSSQSGHNTVSWYQQALGQGPQFIFQYYREEENGRGNFPPRFSGLQFPNYSSELNVNALELDDSALYLCASSSGQNMNTEAFFGQGTRLTVV.

The chain recombines TRBV7-9 with TRBJ2-2, with 8 bases aligning to TRBD2. The CDR3 contains 16 residues. Germline trimming cut 1 base from V and 7 bases from J; bases unmatched to any gene: 8. CDR1 SEHNR and CDR2 FQNEAQ come from the germline V gene (reference sequence). CDR3 residues: CASSLVTGGANGELFF. Here the CDR3 DNA reads TGTGCCAGCAGCTTAGTGACCGGGGGGGCGAACGGGGAGCTGTTTTTT. Variable domain in full (rest from reference TRBV7-9 and TRBJ2-2): DTGVSQNPRHKITKRGQNVTFRCDPISEHNRLYWYRQTLGQGPEFLTYFQNEAQLEKSRLLSDRFSAERPKGSFSTLEIQRTEQGDSAMYLCASSLVTGGANGELFFGEGSRLTVL.

The chain recombines TRBV30 with TRBJ1-1; D is undetermined. Deletions cut 1 base from V and 1 base from J, with 4 bases between. CDR3 length equals 12 residues. The V gene's germline CDR1 is GTSNPN and CDR2 SVGIG (reference sequence). The CDR3, as DNA: TGTGCCTGGAGTGGGCAGAACACTGAAGCTTTCTTT. Amino acid sequence: CAWSGQNTEAFF.

The chain couples TRBV29-1 to TRBJ2-5, with D maybe TRBD2 (6 bases). V lost 3 bases to trimming and J lost 2 bases, with 10 bases between them. Germline-derived CDR1 and CDR2 are SQVTM and ANQGSEA. The CDR3 length is 13 residues. CDR3 nucleotide sequence: TGCAGCGTTGAGGGGGGTAGGCAAGAGACCCAGTACTTC. Translation gives CSVEGGRQETQYF.

The genes are TRBV12-3 or TRBV12-4 and TRBJ2-7; D ambiguous. Deletions cut 6 bases from V and 6 bases from J, with 9 bases between. This CDR3 is built from 11 residues. The CDR3, as DNA: TGTGCCAGCAGCACCTGGAGCGAGCAGTACTTC. As protein: CASSTWSEQYF.

This clone has only a few counts. The rearrangement links TRBV6-2 or TRBV6-3 to TRBJ2-3; a possible D gene is TRBD2 (5 bases). The germline V gene encodes CDR1 MNHEY and CDR2 SVGEGT. The length of the CDR3 is 13 residues. The V end was cut by 5 bases, the J end by 5 bases, with 11 bases between. The CDR3 bases are TGTGCCAGCAGTCCGCAAGGGAGAGATACGCAGTATTTT. Protein product: CASSPQGRDTQYF.

This clone came up a few times. J is TRBJ2-1 and V is TRBV6-5; the D is unclear. In germline, CDR1 is MNHEY, CDR2 SVGAGI. V shed 8 bases and J shed 2 bases, with 7 bases lying between them. The length of the CDR3 is 12 residues. Written as DNA, the CDR3 is TGTGCCAGCTTATCCCCCTACAATGAGCAGTTCTTC. Amino acids: CASLSPYNEQFF.

In its sample, this clone was seen a few times. The chain employs TRBV18 and TRBJ1-1; unclear D gene. The CDR3 has 11 amino acids. V was cut by 6 bases and J by 8 bases, with 10 bases left in between. Germline CDR1 and CDR2: KGHSH and LQKENI. The CDR3 DNA sequence: TGTGCCAGCTCGAGCGGTGAGGAAGCTTTCTTT. It encodes CASSSGEEAFF.

The gene calls are TRBV6-4 and TRBJ2-1; 11 bases agree with TRBD2. Trimming cost V 3 bases and J 8 bases; bases outside gene matches: 9. The CDR3 is 16 residues long. In germline, CDR1 is MRHNA, CDR2 SNTAGT. DNA of the CDR3: TGTGCCAGCAGTGAAGAAGGTAGCGGGGGGGCGGATGAGCAGTTCTTC. Its translation is CASSEEGSGGADEQFF.

The chain links TRBV9 to TRBJ1-1, with D possibly matching TRBD1 (5 bases). Trimming stripped 0 bases from V and 5 bases from J, with 20 bases between. Germline V CDR1 and CDR2: SGDLS, YYNGEE. This CDR3 spans 17 amino acids. CDR3 bases: TGTGCCAGCAGCGTAGGAGGTTTTGGGGCAGGGTCGACTGAAGCTTTCTTT. Protein product: CASSVGGFGAGSTEAFF.

The chain joins TRBV4-3 to TRBJ2-3, with a weak D call TRBD1 (5 bases). From germline, CDR1 is LGHNA and CDR2 YSLEER. CDR3 length: 17 residues. Trimming took 0 bases from V and 3 from J, leaving 16 bases between them. CDR3 nucleotide sequence: TGCGCCAGCAGCCAAGATATAGGGGCGGCCAAAACAGATACGCAGTATTTT. The encoded protein is CASSQDIGAAKTDTQYF.